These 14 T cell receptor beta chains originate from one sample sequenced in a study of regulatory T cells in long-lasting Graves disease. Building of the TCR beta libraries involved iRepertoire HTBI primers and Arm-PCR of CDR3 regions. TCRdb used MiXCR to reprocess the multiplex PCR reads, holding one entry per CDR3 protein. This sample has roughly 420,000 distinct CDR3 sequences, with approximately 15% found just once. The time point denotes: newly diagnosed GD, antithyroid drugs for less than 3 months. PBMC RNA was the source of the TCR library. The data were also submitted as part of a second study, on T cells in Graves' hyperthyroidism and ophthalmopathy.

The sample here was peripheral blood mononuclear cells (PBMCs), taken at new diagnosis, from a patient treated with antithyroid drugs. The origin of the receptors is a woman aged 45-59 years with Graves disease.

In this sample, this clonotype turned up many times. The CDR3 sequence: CASSLDRWRMNTGELFF. The CDR3 bases are TGTGCCAGCAGCCTCGACAGATGGCGGATGAACACCGGGGAGCTGTTTTTT. This chain links TRBV12-3 or TRBV12-4 with TRBJ2-2, with D possibly matching TRBD1 (5 bases). V lost 6 bases and J 1 base, leaving 18 bases between the germline ends. There are 17 residues in the CDR3.

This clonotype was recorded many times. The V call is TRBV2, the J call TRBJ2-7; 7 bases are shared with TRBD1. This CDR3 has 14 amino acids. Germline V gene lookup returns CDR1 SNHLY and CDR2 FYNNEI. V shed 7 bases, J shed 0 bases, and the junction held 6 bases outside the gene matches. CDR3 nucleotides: TGTGCCAGCAATGGACAGGACCTCTCCTACGAGCAGTACTTC. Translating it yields CASNGQDLSYEQYF.

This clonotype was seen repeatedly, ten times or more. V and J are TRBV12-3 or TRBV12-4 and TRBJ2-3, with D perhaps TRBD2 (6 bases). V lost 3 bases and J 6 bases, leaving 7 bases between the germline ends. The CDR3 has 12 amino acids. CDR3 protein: CASSFSGDTQYF. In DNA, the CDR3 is TGTGCCAGCAGTTTTAGCGGTGATACGCAGTATTTT.

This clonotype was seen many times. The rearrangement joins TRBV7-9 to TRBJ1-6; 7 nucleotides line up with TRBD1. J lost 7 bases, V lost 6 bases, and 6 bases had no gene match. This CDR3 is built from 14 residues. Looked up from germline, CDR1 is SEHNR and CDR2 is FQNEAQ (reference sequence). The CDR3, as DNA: TGTGCCAGCAGTTCCGGGACAGAGAATTCACCCCTCCACTTT. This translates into CASSSGTENSPLHF.

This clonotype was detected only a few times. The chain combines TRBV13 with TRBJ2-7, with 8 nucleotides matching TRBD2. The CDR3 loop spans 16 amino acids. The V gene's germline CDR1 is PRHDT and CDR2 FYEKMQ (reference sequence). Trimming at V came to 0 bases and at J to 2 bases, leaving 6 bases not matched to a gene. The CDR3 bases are TGTGCCAGCAGCTTAGGCCGGAGCGGGAGAACCTACGAGCAGTACTTC. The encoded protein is CASSLGRSGRTYEQYF.

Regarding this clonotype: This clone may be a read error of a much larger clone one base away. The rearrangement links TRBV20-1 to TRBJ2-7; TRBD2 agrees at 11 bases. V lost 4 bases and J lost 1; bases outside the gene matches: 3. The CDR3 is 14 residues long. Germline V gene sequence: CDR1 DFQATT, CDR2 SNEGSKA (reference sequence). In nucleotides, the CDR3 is TGCAGTGCTACTAGACTAGCGGGGTCCTACGAGCAGTACTTC. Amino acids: CSATRLAGSYEQYF.

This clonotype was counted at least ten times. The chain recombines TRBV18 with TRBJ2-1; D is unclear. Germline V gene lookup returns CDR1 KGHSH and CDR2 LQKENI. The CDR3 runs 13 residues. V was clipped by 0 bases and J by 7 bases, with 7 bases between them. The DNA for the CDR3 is TGTGCCAGCTCACCACCCCAAGTAAATGAGCAGTTCTTC. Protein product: CASSPPQVNEQFF. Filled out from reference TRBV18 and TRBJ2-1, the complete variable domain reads NAGVMQNPRHLVRRRGQEARLRCSPMKGHSHVYWYRQLPEEGLKFMVYLQKENIIDESGMPKERFSAEFPKEGPSILRIQQVVRGDSAAYFCASSPPQVNEQFFGPGTRLTVL.

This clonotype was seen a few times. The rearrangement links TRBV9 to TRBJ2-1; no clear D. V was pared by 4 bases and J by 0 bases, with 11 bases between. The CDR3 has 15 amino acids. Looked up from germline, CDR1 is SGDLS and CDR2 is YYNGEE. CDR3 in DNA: TGTGCCAGCAGCCCCTTGACAAGCTCCTACAATGAGCAGTTCTTC. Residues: CASSPLTSSYNEQFF.

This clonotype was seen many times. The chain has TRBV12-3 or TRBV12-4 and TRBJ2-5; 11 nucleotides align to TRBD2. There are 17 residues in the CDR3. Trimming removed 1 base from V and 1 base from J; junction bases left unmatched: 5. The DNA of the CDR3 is TGTGCCAGCAGTTTAGGCCTAGCGGGAGGCGGCCAAGAGACCCAGTACTTC. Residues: CASSLGLAGGGQETQYF.

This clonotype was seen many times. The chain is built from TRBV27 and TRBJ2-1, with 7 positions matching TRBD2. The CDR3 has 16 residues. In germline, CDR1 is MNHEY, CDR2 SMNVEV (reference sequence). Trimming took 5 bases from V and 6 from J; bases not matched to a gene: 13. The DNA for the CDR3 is TGTGCCAGCAGTCTCCTGAGCGGGAAGAAGGGCAATGAGCAGTTCTTC. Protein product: CASSLLSGKKGNEQFF.

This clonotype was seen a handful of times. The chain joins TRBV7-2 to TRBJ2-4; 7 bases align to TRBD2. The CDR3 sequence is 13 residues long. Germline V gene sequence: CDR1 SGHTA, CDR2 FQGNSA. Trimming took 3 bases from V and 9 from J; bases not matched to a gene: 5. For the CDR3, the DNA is TGTGCCAGCAGCTTGGAGGGGAGGGGCATTCAGTACTTC. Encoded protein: CASSLEGRGIQYF.

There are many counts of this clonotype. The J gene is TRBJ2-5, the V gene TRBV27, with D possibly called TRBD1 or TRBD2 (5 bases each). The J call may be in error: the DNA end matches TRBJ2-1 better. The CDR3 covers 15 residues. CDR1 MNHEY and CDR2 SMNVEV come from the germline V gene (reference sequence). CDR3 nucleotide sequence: TGTGCCAGTACCATTACCGGGACGCCGAACAATGAGCAGTTCTTC. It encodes CASTITGTPNNEQFF.

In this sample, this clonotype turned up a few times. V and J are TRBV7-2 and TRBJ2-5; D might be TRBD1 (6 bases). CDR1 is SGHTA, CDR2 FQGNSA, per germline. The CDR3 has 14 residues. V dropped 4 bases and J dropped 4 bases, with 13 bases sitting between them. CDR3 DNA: TGTGCCAGCAGCTGGATCAGGGGTGCAGAGACCCAGTACTTC. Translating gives CASSWIRGAETQYF. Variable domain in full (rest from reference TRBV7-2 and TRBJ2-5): GAGVSQSPSNKVTEKGKDVELRCDPISGHTALYWYRQSLGQGLEFLIYFQGNSAPDKSGLPSDRFSAERTGGSVSTLTIQRTQQEDSAVYLCASSWIRGAETQYFGPGTRLLVL.

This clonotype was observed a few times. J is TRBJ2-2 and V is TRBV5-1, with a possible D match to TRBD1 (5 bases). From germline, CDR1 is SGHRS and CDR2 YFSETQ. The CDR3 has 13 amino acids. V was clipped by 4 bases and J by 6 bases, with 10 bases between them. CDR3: CASSQDSAGELFF. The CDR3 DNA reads TGCGCCAGCAGCCAAGACAGTGCCGGGGAGCTGTTTTTT.